The TCR beta chain under discussion was sequenced for a study of read filtering for tumor transcriptome and immune sequencing. Study details: TCR-mapped reads were about 3.5 to 10.27 million with IR-seq versus roughly 85 to 1,400 with RNA-seq. Whole-study findings and limits: Correlation between methods rose after single-read clonotypes were removed.

This CDR3 contains 18 residues. In germline, CDR1 is KGHDR, CDR2 SFDVKD. The J segment lost 2 bases and the V segment lost 2 bases, leaving 5 bases of the junction unmatched. Molecular barcoded adaptors covering alpha/delta and beta/gamma chains were used on approximately 400 ng RNA. TCRdb reprocessed the reads via MiXCR and lists one record per CDR3 protein. Seen here are about 62,000 distinct CDR3 sequences, roughly 19% observed once, and the top ten hold about a tenth. This clonotype counts as medium-sized (0.01 to 0.1%). Its antigen remains unidentified. This clonotype was sampled from a donor at least 40 years old with multiple myeloma. The chain joins TRBV24-1 to TRBJ2-2; 12 bases are a match to TRBD2. The source material was a population of CD138-negative cells sorted from bone marrow. The CDR3 spells CATSDWTSGTFNTGELFF. CDR3 DNA sequence: TGTGCCACCAGTGATTGGACTAGCGGGACATTCAACACCGGGGAGCTGTTTTTT.